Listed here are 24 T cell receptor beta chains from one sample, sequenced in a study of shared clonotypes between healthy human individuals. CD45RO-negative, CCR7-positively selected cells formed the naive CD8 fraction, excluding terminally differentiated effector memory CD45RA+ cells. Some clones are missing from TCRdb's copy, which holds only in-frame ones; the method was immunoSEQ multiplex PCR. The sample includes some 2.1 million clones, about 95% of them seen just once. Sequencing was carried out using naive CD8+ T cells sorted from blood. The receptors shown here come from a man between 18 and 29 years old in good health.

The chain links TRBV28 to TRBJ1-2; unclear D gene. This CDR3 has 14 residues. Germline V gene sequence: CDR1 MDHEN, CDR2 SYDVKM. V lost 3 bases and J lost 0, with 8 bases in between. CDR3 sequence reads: CASSLTESNYGYTF. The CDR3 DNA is TGTGCCAGCAGTTTGACGGAGTCTAACTATGGCTACACCTTC.

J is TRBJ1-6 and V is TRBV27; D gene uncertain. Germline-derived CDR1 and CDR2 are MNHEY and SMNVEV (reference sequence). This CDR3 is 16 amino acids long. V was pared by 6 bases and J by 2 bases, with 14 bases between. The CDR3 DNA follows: TGTGCCAGCAGCCAAGGACCTGGTGCCTATAATTCACCCCTCCACTTT. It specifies CASSQGPGAYNSPLHF.

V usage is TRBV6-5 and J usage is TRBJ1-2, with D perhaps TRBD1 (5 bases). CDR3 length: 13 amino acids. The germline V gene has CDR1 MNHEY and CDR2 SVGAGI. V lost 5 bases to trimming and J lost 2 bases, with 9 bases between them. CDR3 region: CASSPRDNYGYTF. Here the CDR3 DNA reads TGTGCCAGCAGTCCTCGGGACAACTATGGCTACACCTTC.

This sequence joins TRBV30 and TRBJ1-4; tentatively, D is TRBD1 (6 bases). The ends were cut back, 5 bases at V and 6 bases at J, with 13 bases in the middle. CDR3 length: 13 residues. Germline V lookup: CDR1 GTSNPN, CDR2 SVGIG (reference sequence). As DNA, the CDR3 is TGTGCCTGGGAGGGGGGCCTGGATGAAAAACTGTTTTTT. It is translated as CAWEGGLDEKLFF.

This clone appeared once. Here the CDR3 reads CASSLPTLSGELFF. The CDR3 DNA reads as TGTGCCAGCAGCTTACCGACCCTGTCCGGGGAGCTGTTTTTT. This sequence joins TRBV5-6 and TRBJ2-2; no clear D gene. This CDR3 comprises 14 residues. The V and J ends lost 2 bases and 6 bases respectively, with 11 bases between them. Germline V CDR1 and CDR2: SGHDT, YYEEEE.

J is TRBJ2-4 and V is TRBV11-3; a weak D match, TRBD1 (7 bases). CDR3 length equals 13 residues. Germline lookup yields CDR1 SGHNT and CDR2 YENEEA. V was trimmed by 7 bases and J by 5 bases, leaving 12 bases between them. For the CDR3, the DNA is TGTGCCAGCATGGGCAGGGGGGAAAACATTCAGTACTTC. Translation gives CASMGRGENIQYF.

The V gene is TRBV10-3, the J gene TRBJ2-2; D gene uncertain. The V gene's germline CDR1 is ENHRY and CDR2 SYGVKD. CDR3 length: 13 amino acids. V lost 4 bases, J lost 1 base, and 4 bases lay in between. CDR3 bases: TGTGCCATCAGTGGACTGAACACCGGGGAGCTGTTTTTT. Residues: CAISGLNTGELFF.

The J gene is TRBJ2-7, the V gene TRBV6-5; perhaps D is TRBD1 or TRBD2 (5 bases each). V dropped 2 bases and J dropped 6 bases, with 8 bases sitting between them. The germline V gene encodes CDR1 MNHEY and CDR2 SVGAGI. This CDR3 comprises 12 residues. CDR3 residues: CASSYERGEQYF. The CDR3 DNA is TGTGCCAGCAGTTACGAGAGGGGCGAGCAGTACTTC.

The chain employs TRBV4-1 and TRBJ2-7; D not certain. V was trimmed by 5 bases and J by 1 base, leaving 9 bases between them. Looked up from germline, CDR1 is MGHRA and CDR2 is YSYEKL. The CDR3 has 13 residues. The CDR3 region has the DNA TGCGCCAGCAGCAGTGCGGATTCCTACGAGCAGTACTTC. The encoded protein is CASSSADSYEQYF.

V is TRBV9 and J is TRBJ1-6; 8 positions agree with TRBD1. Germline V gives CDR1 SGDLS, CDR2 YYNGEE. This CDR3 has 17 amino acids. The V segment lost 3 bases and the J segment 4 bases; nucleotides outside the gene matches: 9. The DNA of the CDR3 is TGTGCCAGCAGCGGCGACGGGGGGACAGGATATAATTCACCCCTCCACTTT. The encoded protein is CASSGDGGTGYNSPLHF. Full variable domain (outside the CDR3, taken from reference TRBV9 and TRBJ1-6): DSGVTQTPKHLITATGQRVTLRCSPRSGDLSVYWYQQSLDQGLQFLIQYYNGEERAKGNILERFSAQQFPDLHSELNLSSLELGDSALYFCASSGDGGTGYNSPLHFGNGTRLTVT.

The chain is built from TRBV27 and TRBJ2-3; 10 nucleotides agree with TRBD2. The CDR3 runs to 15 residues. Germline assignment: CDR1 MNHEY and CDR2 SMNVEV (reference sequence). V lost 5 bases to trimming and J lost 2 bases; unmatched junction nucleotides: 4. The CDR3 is CASSPGTSATDTQYF. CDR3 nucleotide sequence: TGTGCCAGCAGTCCCGGGACTAGCGCCACAGATACGCAGTATTTT.

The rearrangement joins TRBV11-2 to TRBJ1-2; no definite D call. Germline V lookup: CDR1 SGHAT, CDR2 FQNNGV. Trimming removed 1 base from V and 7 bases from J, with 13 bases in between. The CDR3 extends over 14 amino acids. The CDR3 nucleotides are TGTGCCAGCAGCTTAGGGGGAGGTGATTTTGGCTACACCTTC. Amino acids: CASSLGGGDFGYTF.

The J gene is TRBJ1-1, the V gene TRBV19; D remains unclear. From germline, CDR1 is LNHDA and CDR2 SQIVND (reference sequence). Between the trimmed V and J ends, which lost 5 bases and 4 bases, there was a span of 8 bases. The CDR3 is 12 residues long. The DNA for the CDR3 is TGTGCCAGTAGTCGGTGGGGCACTGAAGCTTTCTTT. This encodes CASSRWGTEAFF.

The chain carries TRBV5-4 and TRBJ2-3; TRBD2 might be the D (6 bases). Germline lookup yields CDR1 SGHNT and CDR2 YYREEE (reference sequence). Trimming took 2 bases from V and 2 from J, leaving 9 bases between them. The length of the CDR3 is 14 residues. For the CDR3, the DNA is TGTGCCAGCAGCTTTCGGGGGAACACAGATACGCAGTATTTT. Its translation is CASSFRGNTDTQYF.

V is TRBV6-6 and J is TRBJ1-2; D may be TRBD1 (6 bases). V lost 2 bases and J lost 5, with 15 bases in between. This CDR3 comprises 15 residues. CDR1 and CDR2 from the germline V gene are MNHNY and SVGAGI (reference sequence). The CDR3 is CASSYHPDSRYGYTF. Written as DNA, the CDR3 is TGTGCCAGCAGTTACCATCCGGACAGTCGGTATGGCTACACCTTC.

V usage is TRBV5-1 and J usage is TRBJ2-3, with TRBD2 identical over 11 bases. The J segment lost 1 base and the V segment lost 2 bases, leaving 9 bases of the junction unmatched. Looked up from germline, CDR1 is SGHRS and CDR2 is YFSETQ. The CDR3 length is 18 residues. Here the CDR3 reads CASSFGLAGGTGTDTQYF. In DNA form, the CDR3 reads TGCGCCAGCAGCTTCGGGCTAGCGGGAGGCACGGGCACAGATACGCAGTATTTT. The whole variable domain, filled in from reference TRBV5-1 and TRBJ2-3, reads KAGVTQTPRYLIKTRGQQVTLSCSPISGHRSVSWYQQTPGQGLQFLFEYFSETQRNKGNFPGRFSGRQFSNSRSEMNVSTLELGDSALYLCASSFGLAGGTGTDTQYFGPGTRLTVL.

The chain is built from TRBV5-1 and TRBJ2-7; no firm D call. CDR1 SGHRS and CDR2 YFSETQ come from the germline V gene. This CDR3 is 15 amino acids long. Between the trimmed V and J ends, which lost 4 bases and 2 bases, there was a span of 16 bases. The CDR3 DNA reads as TGCGCCAGCAGCCCGTCAGGCATAATCCCCTACGAGCAGTACTTC. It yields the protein CASSPSGIIPYEQYF. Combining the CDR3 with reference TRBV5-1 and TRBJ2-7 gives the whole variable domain KAGVTQTPRYLIKTRGQQVTLSCSPISGHRSVSWYQQTPGQGLQFLFEYFSETQRNKGNFPGRFSGRQFSNSRSEMNVSTLELGDSALYLCASSPSGIIPYEQYFGPGTRLTVT.

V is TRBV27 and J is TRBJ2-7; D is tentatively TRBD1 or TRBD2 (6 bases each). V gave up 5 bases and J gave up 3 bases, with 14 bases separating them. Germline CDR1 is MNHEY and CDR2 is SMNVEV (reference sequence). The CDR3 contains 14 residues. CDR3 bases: TGTGCCAGCAGTCCGATAGAGGGGGGCTACGAGCAGTACTTC. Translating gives CASSPIEGGYEQYF.

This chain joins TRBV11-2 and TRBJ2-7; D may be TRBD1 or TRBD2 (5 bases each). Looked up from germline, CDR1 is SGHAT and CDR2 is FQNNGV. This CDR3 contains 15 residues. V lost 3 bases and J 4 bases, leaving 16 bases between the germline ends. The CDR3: CASSFGAGLVYEQYF. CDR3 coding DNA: TGTGCCAGCAGCTTCGGGGCAGGGCTTGTTTACGAGCAGTACTTC.

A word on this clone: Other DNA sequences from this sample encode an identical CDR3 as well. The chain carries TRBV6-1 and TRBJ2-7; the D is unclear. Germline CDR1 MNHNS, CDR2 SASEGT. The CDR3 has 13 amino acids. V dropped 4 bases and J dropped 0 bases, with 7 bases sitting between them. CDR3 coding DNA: TGTGCCAGCAGTGGGGATTCCTCCTACGAGCAGTACTTC. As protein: CASSGDSSYEQYF.

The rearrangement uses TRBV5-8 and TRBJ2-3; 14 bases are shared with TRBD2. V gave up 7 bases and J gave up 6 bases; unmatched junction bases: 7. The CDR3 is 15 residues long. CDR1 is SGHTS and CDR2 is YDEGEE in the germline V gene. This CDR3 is CASCTGTSGGDTQYF. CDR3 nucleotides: TGTGCCAGCTGTACGGGGACTAGCGGGGGTGATACGCAGTATTTT.

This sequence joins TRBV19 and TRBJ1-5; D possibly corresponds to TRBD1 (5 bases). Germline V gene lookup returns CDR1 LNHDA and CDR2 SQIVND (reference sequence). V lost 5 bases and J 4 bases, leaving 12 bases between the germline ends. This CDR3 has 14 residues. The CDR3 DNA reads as TGTGCCAGTAGTCCAGTGGGGGTTAATCAGCCCCAGCATTTT. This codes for CASSPVGVNQPQHF.

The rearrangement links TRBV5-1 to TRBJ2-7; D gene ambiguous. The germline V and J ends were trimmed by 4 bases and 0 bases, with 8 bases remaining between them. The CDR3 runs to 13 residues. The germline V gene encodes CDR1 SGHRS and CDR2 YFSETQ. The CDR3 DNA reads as TGCGCCAGCAGCCCGGAAAGCTCCTACGAGCAGTACTTC. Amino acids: CASSPESSYEQYF.

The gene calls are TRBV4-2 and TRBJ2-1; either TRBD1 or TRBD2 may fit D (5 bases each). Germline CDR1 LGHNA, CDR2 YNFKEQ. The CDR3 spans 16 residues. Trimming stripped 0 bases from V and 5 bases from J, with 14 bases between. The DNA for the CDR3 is TGTGCCAGCAGCCAAGAATTCGGGACGGAGAACAATGAGCAGTTCTTC. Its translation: CASSQEFGTENNEQFF.